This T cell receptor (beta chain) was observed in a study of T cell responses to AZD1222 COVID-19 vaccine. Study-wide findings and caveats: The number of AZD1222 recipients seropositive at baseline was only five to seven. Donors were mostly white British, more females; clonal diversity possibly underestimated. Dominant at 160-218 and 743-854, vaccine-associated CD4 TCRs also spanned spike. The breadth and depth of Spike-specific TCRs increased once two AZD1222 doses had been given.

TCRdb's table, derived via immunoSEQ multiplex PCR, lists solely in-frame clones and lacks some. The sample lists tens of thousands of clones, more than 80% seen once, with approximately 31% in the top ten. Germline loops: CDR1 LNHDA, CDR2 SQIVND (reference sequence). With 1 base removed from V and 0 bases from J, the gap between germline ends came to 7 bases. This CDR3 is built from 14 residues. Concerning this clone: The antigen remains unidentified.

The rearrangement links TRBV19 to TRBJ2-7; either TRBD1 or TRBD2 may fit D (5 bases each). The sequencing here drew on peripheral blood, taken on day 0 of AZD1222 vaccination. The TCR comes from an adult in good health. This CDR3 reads CASSIAGTSYEQYF. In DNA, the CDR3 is TGTGCCAGTAGTATAGCAGGGACCTCCTACGAGCAGTACTTC. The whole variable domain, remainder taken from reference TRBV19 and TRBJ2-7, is DGGITQSPKYLFRKEGQNVTLSCEQNLNHDAMYWYRQDPGQGLRLIYYSQIVNDFQKGDIAEGYSVSREKKESFPLTVTSAQKNPTAFYLCASSIAGTSYEQYFGPGTRLTVT.